The subject of this entry is one T cell receptor (beta chain). This record comes from a study of cytomegalovirus exposure and HLA in healthy donors. Both 60 Vbeta primers and 13 Jbeta primers went into the PCR. The data were produced by immunoSEQ multiplex PCR, yet TCRdb's version contains in-frame clones alone and is incomplete. The table has nearly 300,000 clones, more than 80% seen once. This CDR3 has 14 amino acids. Trimming cost V 6 bases and J 4 bases; bases outside gene matches: 6. Germline values: CDR1 MNHEY, CDR2 SVGAGI. This sequence originates from a man aged 40-49 years in good health and CMV-seropositive. The gene calls are TRBV6-5 and TRBJ1-2; TRBD1 matches 9 bases. The sequenced material came from PBMCs. The CDR3 region has the DNA TGTGCCAGCAGCAAAACGACAGGGGGCTATGGCTACACCTTC. Its protein product is CASSKTTGGYGYTF.